This T cell receptor (beta chain) originates from a study of shared clonotypes between healthy human individuals. Study-wide results and limits: Non-shared clonotypes displayed generation probabilities falling below those of clonotypes present in all four donors. The authors sampled blood alone, and tissue repertoires likely differ.

To note about this clone: Its matching antigen is unknown.

Several immunoSEQ plates received, in even portions, the genomic DNA of each subset. Assay: immunoSEQ multiplex PCR; the TCRdb copy retains only in-frame clones and omits some. The table has about 710,000 clones, 72% seen once. The V end lost 6 bases, the J end lost 5 bases, and 14 bases lay between the germline ends. Germline V gene lookup returns CDR1 SGHDT and CDR2 YYEEEE. The CDR3 consists of 14 residues. The clonotype was recovered from a woman in her twenties or thirties in good health. This chain uses TRBV5-6 with TRBJ2-2; the D is unclear. The specimen was memory CD4+ T cells sorted from blood. Regarding subset: CD45RA-negative fraction. DNA for the CDR3: TGTGCCAGCATCAAGACCGGGCGGACCGGGGAGCTGTTTTTT. Translation gives CASIKTGRTGELFF. The full variable domain, with the rest looked up from reference TRBV5-6 and TRBJ2-2, is DAGVTQSPTHLIKTRGQQVTLRCSPKSGHDTVSWYQQALGQGPQFIFQYYEEEERQRGNFPDRFSGHQFPNYSSELNVNALLLGDSALYLCASIKTGRTGELFFGEGSRLTVL.